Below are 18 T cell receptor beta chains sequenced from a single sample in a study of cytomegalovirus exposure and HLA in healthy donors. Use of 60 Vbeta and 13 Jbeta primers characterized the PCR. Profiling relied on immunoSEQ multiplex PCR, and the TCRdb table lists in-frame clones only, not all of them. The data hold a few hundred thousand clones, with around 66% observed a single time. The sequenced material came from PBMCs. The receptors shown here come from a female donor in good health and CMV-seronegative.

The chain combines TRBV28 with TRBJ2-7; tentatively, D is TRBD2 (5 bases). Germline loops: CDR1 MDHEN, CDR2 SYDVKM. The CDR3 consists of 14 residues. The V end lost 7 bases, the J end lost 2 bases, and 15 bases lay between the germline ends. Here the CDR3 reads CASIPQAVTYEQYF. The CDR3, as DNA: TGTGCCAGCATCCCACAAGCGGTGACCTACGAGCAGTACTTC.

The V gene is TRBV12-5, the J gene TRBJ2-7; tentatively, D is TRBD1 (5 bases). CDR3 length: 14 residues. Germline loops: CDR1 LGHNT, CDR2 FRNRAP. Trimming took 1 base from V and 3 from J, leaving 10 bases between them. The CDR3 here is CASGLGTGHYEQYF. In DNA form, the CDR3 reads TGTGCTAGTGGTTTGGGCACAGGCCACTACGAGCAGTACTTC.

The chain's CDR3 is CASSLRGEGATFYNEQFF. Written as DNA, the CDR3 is TGCGCCAGCAGCTTGCGGGGGGAAGGGGCGACGTTCTACAATGAGCAGTTCTTC. The chain combines TRBV5-1 with TRBJ2-1, with TRBD2 matching 7 bases. V lost 1 base to trimming and J lost 3 bases; unmatched junction nucleotides: 13. This CDR3 contains 18 residues. The V gene's germline CDR1 is SGHRS and CDR2 YFSETQ. Full variable domain (outside the CDR3, taken from reference TRBV5-1 and TRBJ2-1): KAGVTQTPRYLIKTRGQQVTLSCSPISGHRSVSWYQQTPGQGLQFLFEYFSETQRNKGNFPGRFSGRQFSNSRSEMNVSTLELGDSALYLCASSLRGEGATFYNEQFFGPGTRLTVL.

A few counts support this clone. CDR3 protein: CASSSNKGTGNTIYF. The CDR3 DNA reads TGTGCCAGCAGTTCGAATAAGGGGACAGGAAACACCATATATTTT. The chain recombines TRBV6-5 with TRBJ1-3, with D tentatively TRBD1 (6 bases). The CDR3 extends over 15 amino acids. V shed 4 bases and J shed 4 bases, with 14 bases lying between them. Per the germline V gene, CDR1 is MNHEY and CDR2 is SVGAGI.

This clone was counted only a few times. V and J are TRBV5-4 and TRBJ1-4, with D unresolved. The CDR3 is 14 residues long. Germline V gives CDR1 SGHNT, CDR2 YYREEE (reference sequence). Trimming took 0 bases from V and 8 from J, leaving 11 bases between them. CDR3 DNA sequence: TGTGCCAGCAGCTTGGCGGGAGAGGAAGAAAAACTGTTTTTT. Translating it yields CASSLAGEEEKLFF.

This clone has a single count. CDR3 coding DNA: TGTGCCAGCAGTTTATGGAGGGGAGAGACCCAGTACTTC. This encodes CASSLWRGETQYF. The chain employs TRBV27 and TRBJ2-5, with D possibly being TRBD2 (6 bases). The CDR3 covers 13 residues. The germline V gene has CDR1 MNHEY and CDR2 SMNVEV (reference sequence). V was cut by 1 base and J by 4 bases, with 7 bases left in between.

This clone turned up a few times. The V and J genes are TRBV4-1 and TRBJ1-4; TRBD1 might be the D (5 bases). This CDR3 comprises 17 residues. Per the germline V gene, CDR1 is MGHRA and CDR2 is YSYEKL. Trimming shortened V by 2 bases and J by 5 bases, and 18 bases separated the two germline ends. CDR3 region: CASSQTGSGGGNEKLFF. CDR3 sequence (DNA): TGCGCCAGCAGCCAAACGGGCTCTGGGGGGGGGAATGAAAAACTGTTTTTT.

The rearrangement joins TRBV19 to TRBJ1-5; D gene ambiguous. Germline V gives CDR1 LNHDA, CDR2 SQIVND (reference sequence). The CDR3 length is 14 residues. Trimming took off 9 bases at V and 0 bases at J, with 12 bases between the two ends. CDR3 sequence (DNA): TGTGCCAGCGTGAGAAGTCATAGCAATCAGCCCCAGCATTTT. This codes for CASVRSHSNQPQHF.

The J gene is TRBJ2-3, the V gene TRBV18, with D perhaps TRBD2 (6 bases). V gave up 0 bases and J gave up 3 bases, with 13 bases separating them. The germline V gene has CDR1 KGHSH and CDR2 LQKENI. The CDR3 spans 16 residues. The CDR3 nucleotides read TGTGCCAGCTCACCACCGAATGGGGGGTCAACAGATACGCAGTATTTT. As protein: CASSPPNGGSTDTQYF.

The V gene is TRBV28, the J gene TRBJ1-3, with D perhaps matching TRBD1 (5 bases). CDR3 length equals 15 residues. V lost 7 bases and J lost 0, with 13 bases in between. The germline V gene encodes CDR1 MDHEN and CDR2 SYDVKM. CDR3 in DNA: TGTGCCAGCACTGGGGGGGTCTTCTCTGGAAACACCATATATTTT. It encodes CASTGGVFSGNTIYF.

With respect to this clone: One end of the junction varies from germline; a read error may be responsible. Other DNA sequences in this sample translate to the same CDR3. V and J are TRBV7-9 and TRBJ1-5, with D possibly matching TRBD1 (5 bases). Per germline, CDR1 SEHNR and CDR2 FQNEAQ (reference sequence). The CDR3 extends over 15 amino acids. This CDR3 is CSSSLAGRSNQPQHF. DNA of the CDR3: TGTTCCAGCAGCTTAGCAGGGAGAAGCAATCAGCCCCAGCATTTT.

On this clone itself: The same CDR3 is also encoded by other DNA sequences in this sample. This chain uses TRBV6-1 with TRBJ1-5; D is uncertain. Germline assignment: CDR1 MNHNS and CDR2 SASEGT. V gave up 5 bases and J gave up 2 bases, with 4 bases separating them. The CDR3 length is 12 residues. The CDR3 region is CASSPGNQPQHF. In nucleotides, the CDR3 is TGTGCCAGCAGTCCCGGCAATCAGCCCCAGCATTTT.

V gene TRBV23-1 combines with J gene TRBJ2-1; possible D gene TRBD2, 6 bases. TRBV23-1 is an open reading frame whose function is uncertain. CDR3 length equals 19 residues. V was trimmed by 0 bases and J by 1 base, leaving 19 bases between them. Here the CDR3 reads CASSQSEAIGDFSYNEQFF. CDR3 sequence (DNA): TGCGCCAGCAGTCAATCGGAGGCGATAGGGGACTTTTCCTACAATGAGCAGTTCTTC.

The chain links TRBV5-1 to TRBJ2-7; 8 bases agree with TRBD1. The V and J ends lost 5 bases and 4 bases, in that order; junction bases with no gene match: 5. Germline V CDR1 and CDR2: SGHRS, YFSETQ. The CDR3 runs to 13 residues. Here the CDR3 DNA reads TGCGCCAGCAGTTTACAGGGGGTATACGAGCAGTACTTC. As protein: CASSLQGVYEQYF.

CDR3 amino acids: CASSTTDRTSGRSRKFF. CDR3 in DNA: TGTGCCAGCAGCACAACCGACCGGACTAGCGGGAGGAGTCGGAAGTTCTTC. The rearrangement links TRBV11-2 to TRBJ2-1, with 14 bases identical to TRBD2. V lost 5 bases, J lost 14 bases, and 17 bases stayed unmatched. The CDR3 length is 17 residues. Germline CDR1 and CDR2: SGHAT and FQNNGV.

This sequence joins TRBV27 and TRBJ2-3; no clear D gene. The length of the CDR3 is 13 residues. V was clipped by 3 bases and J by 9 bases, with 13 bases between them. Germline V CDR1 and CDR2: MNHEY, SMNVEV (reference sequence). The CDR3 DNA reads TGTGCCAGCAGTTTGTCCCGTCAGGAAACGCAGTATTTT. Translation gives CASSLSRQETQYF.

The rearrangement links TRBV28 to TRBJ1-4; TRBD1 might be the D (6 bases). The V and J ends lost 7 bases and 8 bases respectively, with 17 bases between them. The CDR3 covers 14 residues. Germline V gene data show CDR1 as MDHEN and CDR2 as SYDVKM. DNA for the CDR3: TGTGCCAGCATCCAGACCGGGGGGCGCGAAAAACTGTTTTTT. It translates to CASIQTGGREKLFF.

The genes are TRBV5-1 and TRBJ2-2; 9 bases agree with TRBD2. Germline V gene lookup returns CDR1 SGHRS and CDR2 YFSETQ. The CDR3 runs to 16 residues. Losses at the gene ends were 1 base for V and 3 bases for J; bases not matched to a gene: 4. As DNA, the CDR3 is TGCGCCAGCAGCTTGTACAGCGGGAGGCACACCGGGGAGCTGTTTTTT. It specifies CASSLYSGRHTGELFF.